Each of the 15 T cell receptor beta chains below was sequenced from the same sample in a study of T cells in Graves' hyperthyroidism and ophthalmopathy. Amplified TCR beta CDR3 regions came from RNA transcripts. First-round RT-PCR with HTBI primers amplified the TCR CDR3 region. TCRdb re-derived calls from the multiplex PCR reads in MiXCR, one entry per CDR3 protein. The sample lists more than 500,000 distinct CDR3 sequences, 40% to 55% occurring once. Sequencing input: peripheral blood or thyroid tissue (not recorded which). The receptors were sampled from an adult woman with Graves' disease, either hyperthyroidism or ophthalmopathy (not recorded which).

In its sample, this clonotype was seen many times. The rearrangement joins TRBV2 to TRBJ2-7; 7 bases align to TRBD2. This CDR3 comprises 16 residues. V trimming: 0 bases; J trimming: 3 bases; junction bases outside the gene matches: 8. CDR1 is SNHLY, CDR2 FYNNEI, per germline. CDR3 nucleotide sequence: TGTGCCAGCAGTGAAGCGCAGATGCGGGAGAACTACGAGCAGTACTTC. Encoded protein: CASSEAQMRENYEQYF.

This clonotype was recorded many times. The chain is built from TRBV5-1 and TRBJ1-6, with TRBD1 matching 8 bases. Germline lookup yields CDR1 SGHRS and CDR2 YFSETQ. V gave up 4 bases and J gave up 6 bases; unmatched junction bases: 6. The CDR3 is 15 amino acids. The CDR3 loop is CASSEGTGVNSPLHF. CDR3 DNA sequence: TGCGCCAGCAGCGAAGGGACAGGCGTTAATTCACCCCTCCACTTT.

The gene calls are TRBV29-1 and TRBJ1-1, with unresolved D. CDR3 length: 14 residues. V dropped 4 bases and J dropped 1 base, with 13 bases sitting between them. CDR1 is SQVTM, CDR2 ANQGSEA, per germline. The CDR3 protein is CSVVDPRQNTEAFF. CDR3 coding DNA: TGCAGCGTTGTGGACCCCCGTCAGAACACTGAAGCTTTCTTT.

The CDR3 DNA is TGTGCCACCGCCCCTGATCGAGCTTTCTTT. Translating gives CATAPDRAFF. J is TRBJ1-1 and V is TRBV12-3 or TRBV12-4, with D uncertain. There are 10 residues in the CDR3. Trimming stripped 10 bases from V and 10 bases from J, with 13 bases between.

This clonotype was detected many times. CDR3 protein: CASSAPNLPDGYTF. DNA for the CDR3: TGTGCCAGCAGTGCCCCCAACCTACCCGATGGCTACACCTTC. The rearrangement uses TRBV25-1 and TRBJ1-2; D is uncertain. The germline CDR1 and CDR2 sequences are MGHDK and SYGVNS. CDR3 length: 14 residues. Deletions cut 4 bases from V and 6 bases from J, with 15 bases between.

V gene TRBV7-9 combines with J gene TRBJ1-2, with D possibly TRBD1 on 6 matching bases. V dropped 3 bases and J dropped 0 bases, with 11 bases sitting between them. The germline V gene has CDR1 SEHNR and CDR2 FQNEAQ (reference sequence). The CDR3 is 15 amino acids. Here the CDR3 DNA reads TGTGCCAGCAGCTTGGCAGGGGTCGCTAACTATGGCTACACCTTC. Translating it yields CASSLAGVANYGYTF.

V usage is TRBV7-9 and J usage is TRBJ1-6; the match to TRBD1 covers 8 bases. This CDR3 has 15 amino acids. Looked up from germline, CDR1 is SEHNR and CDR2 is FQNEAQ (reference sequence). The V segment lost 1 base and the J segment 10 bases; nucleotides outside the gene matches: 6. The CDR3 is CASSLGDRGQSPLHF. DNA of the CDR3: TGTGCCAGCAGCTTAGGAGACAGGGGACAGTCACCCCTCCACTTT.

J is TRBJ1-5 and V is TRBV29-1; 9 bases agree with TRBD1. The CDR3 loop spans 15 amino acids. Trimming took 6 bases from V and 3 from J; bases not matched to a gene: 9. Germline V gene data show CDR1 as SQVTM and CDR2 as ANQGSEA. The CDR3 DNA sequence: TGCAGCGTCCCGGGACAGGGCCCACTCAATCAGCCCCAGCATTTT. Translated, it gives CSVPGQGPLNQPQHF.

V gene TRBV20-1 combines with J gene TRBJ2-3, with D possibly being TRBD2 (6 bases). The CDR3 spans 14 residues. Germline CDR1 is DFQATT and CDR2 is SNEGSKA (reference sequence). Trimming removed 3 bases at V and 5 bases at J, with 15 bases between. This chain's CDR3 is CSARGWGLGDTQYF. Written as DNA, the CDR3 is TGCAGTGCTAGGGGGTGGGGACTTGGAGATACGCAGTATTTT.

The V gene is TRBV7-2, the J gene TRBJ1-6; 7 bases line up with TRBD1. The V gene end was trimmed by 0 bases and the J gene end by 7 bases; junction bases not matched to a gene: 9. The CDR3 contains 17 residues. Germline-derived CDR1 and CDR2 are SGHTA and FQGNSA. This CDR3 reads CASSLAGLGGYNSPLHF. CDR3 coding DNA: TGTGCCAGCAGCTTAGCCGGGCTAGGGGGCTACAATTCACCCCTCCACTTT.

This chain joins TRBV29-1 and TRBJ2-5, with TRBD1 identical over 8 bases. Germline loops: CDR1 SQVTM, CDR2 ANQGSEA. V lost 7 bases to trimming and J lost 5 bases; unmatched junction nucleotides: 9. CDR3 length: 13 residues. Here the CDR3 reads CSADQGAWETQYF. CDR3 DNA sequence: TGCAGCGCCGATCAGGGGGCGTGGGAGACCCAGTACTTC.

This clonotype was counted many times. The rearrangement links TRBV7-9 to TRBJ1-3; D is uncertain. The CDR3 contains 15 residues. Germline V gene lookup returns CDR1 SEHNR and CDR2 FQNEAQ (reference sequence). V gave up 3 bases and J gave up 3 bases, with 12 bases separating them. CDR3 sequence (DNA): TGTGCCAGCAGCTTTCCGGGGATCGTTGGAAACACCATATATTTT. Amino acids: CASSFPGIVGNTIYF.

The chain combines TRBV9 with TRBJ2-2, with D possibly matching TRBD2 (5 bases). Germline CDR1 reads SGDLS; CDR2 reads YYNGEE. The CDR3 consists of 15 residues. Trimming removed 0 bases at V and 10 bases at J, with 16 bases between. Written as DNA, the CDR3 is TGTGCCAGCAGCGTAGGGATCGGGGATATCGAGGAGCTGTTTTTT. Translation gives CASSVGIGDIEELFF.

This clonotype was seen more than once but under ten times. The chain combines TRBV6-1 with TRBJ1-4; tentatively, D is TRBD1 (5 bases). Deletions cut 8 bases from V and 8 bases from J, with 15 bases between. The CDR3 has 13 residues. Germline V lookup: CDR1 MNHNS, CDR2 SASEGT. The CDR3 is CASGPGPEEKLFF. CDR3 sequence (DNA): TGTGCCAGCGGTCCGGGACCGGAAGAAAAACTGTTTTTT.

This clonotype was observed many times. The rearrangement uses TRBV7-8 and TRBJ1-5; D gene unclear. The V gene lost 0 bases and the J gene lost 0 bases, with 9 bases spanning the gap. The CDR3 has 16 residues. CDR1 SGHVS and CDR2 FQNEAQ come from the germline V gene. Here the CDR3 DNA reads TGTGCCAGCAGCTTAGCCAGGCAGCTTAGCAATCAGCCCCAGCATTTT. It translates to CASSLARQLSNQPQHF.